A single sample is the source of the 14 T cell receptor beta chains below, sequenced in a study of neurological immune-mediated disorders. TCRdb reprocessed the 5' RACE reads with MiXCR, giving one entry per CDR3 protein. Seen here are 55,000 or so distinct CDR3 sequences, around 4.4% observed once, and the top ten hold around 3%. Sequenced sample: PBMCs. The receptors were sampled from a man aged 45-65 years with multiple sclerosis.

The chain couples TRBV10-3 to TRBJ2-7; 9 nucleotides match TRBD1. V was clipped by 0 bases and J by 1 base; unmatched bases: 4. The CDR3 has 16 residues. Germline values: CDR1 ENHRY, CDR2 SYGVKD. CDR3 protein: CAISESGTGRSYEQYF. The CDR3 coding sequence is TGTGCCATCAGTGAGTCCGGGACAGGGAGGTCCTACGAGCAGTACTTC.

This clonotype came up a few times. V gene TRBV20-1 combines with J gene TRBJ1-2, with a tentative D call TRBD1 (5 bases). CDR3 size: 11 residues. V was trimmed by 3 bases and J by 5 bases, leaving 7 bases between them. Germline V gene lookup returns CDR1 DFQATT and CDR2 SNEGSKA (reference sequence). The CDR3 DNA follows: TGCAGTGCTAGTGGGGGGTATGGCTACACCTTC. Protein: CSASGGYGYTF.

This clonotype was counted only a few times. The chain is built from TRBV15 and TRBJ2-3; perhaps TRBD1 as D (5 bases). Trimming pared 0 bases from V and 6 bases from J, leaving 13 bases between. The CDR3 covers 15 residues. Germline CDR1 LNHNV, CDR2 YYDKDF (reference sequence). The CDR3, as DNA: TGTGCCACCAGCAGAGATAAAGGGGCTGATGATACGCAGTATTTT. It encodes CATSRDKGADDTQYF.

The chain links TRBV7-9 to TRBJ1-1; TRBD1 aligns across 7 bases. V lost 4 bases, J lost 7 bases, and 12 bases stayed unmatched. The CDR3 loop spans 15 amino acids. In germline, CDR1 is SEHNR, CDR2 FQNEAQ (reference sequence). The CDR3 sequence is CASSSPTGTKNEAFF. CDR3 nucleotides: TGTGCCAGCAGCTCCCCGACAGGGACGAAGAATGAAGCTTTCTTT.

This clonotype has at least ten counts. This chain uses TRBV29-1 with TRBJ2-1; D gene ambiguous. In germline, CDR1 is SQVTM, CDR2 ANQGSEA. V lost 0 bases, J lost 6 bases, and 12 bases lay in between. The CDR3 contains 14 residues. CDR3 bases: TGCAGCGTTGAAGATCCCCGAAGGTCCAATGAGCAGTTCTTC. It is translated as CSVEDPRRSNEQFF.

Ten or more counts support this clonotype. CDR3 protein: CASSLGPADTQYF. DNA for the CDR3: TGTGCCAGCAGCCTTGGACCCGCAGATACGCAGTATTTT. The chain couples TRBV9 to TRBJ2-3; D remains unclear. Trimming left V 4 bases short and J 4 bases short, with 10 bases between. Looked up from germline, CDR1 is SGDLS and CDR2 is YYNGEE. The CDR3 sequence is 13 residues long. The full variable domain, in which reference TRBV9 and TRBJ2-3 provide the parts outside the CDR3, is DSGVTQTPKHLITATGQRVTLRCSPRSGDLSVYWYQQSLDQGLQFLIQYYNGEERAKGNILERFSAQQFPDLHSELNLSSLELGDSALYFCASSLGPADTQYFGPGTRLTVL.

The table lists this clonotype with many counts. The DNA for the CDR3 is TGTGCCAGCAGCTTAGTAGTGGGGGGCGACACTGAAGCTTTCTTT. This encodes CASSLVVGGDTEAFF. The genes are TRBV7-2 and TRBJ1-1; D is perhaps TRBD1 (6 bases). The CDR3 runs 15 residues. CDR1 and CDR2 (germline): SGHTA, FQGNSA. V was shortened by 1 base and J by 3 bases, with 12 bases between the two germline ends.

At least ten counts were recorded for this clonotype. V gene TRBV11-3 combines with J gene TRBJ2-1, with 7 bases that match TRBD2. J lost 5 bases, V lost 1 base, and 2 bases had no gene match. Germline V gene sequence: CDR1 SGHNT, CDR2 YENEEA. The CDR3 extends over 14 amino acids. Written as DNA, the CDR3 is TGTGCCAGCAGCTTAGCGGGACTAAACAATGAGCAGTTCTTC. Amino acid sequence: CASSLAGLNNEQFF.

This clonotype was detected many times. The chain employs TRBV7-9 and TRBJ2-5, with 9 bases identical to TRBD1. This CDR3 has 16 residues. Germline assignment: CDR1 SEHNR and CDR2 FQNEAQ (reference sequence). Germline trimming cut 3 bases from V and 0 bases from J; bases unmatched to any gene: 5. In nucleotides, the CDR3 is TGTGCCAGCAGCTTGGCCGGGACAGGGAACCAAGAGACCCAGTACTTC. This codes for CASSLAGTGNQETQYF.

This clonotype was seen many times. Since no conserved phenylalanine or tryptophan closes the CDR3, a read error is the likely cause. V is TRBV7-2 and J is TRBJ2-5, with D possibly being TRBD2 (6 bases). Germline V gene data show CDR1 as SGHTA and CDR2 as FQGNSA. Between the trimmed V and J ends, which lost 3 bases and 4 bases, there was a span of 15 bases. The CDR3 runs 15 residues. The chain's CDR3 is CASSLGPLATETQYC. CDR3 in DNA: TGTGCCAGCAGCTTGGGGCCACTAGCTACAGAGACCCAGTACTGC.

This clonotype was detected many times. The chain employs TRBV10-1 and TRBJ2-2; TRBD2 might be the D (5 bases). The germline V and J ends were trimmed by 6 bases and 5 bases, with 19 bases remaining between them. The CDR3 has 16 residues. CDR1 and CDR2 (germline): WNHNN, SYGVQD (reference sequence). The CDR3 DNA follows: TGCGCCAGCAGCCCCGAGGGCGCTGGCGGGACCGGGGAGCTGTTTTTT. Residues: CASSPEGAGGTGELFF.

This clonotype was seen ten or more times. This chain joins TRBV5-1 and TRBJ2-5, with D perhaps assigned TRBD1 or TRBD2 (5 bases each). With 9 bases removed from V and 2 bases from J, the gap between germline ends came to 14 bases. Germline V gene sequence: CDR1 SGHRS, CDR2 YFSETQ. This CDR3 has 13 residues. The DNA for the CDR3 is TGCGCCACCAGGGAGTCTAGGCAAGAGACCCAGTACTTC. Translated: CATRESRQETQYF.

This clonotype was recorded at least ten times. For the CDR3, the DNA is TGCAGTGCCCCCCTAGCCGGGAGGATCGGTACGCAGTATTTT. Protein: CSAPLAGRIGTQYF. The chain links TRBV20-1 to TRBJ2-3; 7 positions match TRBD2. The CDR3 extends over 14 amino acids. J lost 8 bases, V lost 6 bases, and 14 bases had no gene match. Per the germline V gene, CDR1 is DFQATT and CDR2 is SNEGSKA (reference sequence).

This clonotype occurred many times. The chain couples TRBV29-1 to TRBJ2-1, with TRBD2 matching over 15 bases. Losses at the gene ends were 8 bases for V and 7 bases for J; bases not matched to a gene: 9. There are 15 residues in the CDR3. Germline CDR1 is SQVTM and CDR2 is ANQGSEA. CDR3 in DNA: TGCAGCTCCTCAAGGACTAGCGGGGGGGGGAATGAGCAGTTCTTC. It yields the protein CSSSRTSGGGNEQFF.